A selection of T cell receptor beta chains follows, all from one sample in a study of T-cell memory formation after mild COVID-19. TCRdb processed the 5' RACE reads anew with MiXCR; each CDR3 protein has one entry. The sample lists hundreds of thousands of distinct CDR3 sequences, 15% to 19% occurring once. What was sequenced was PBMCs or a T cell subset sorted from them (not recorded which). These receptors were collected from an adult woman who had mild COVID-19 (a few samples of this study predate the infection). Cell type and time point are not known. The CDR3 runs from the conserved cysteine through the conserved F or W. Each record gives: D gene, V gene, clone size, CDR3 length, J gene, CDR3 DNA, CDR3 protein. A D gene is named only where the DNA matches it firmly. Rows give clone size only sometimes, using once, few, many, or a class for an expanded clone.

d_call: NA
v_call: TRBV27
clone_size: NA
cdr3_length: 13
j_call: TRBJ1-2
cdr3_nt: TGTGCCAGCAGTCTAACCGCTAACAGGGGCTACACCTTC
cdr3_aa: CASSLTANRGYTF

d_call: NA
v_call: TRBV20-1
clone_size: NA
cdr3_length: 15
j_call: TRBJ2-1
cdr3_nt: TGCAGTGCTAGTCAGGATAGGGACCGATTCAATGAGCAGTTCTTC
cdr3_aa: CSASQDRDRFNEQFF

d_call: NA
v_call: TRBV6-5
clone_size: many
cdr3_length: 15
j_call: TRBJ2-3
cdr3_nt: TGTGCCAGCAGTTACTCGGGCGTGGGGACAGATACGCAGTATTTT
cdr3_aa: CASSYSGVGTDTQYF

d_call: NA
v_call: TRBV7-9
clone_size: NA
cdr3_length: 16
j_call: TRBJ1-5
cdr3_nt: TGTGCCAGCAGCTTAGGTTCGGGGCAGTCCCACGGGCCCCAGCATTTT
cdr3_aa: CASSLGSGQSHGPQHF

d_call: NA
v_call: TRBV4-2
clone_size: NA
cdr3_length: 16
j_call: TRBJ1-4
cdr3_nt: TGTGCCAGCAGCCAAGCTAGAAGGGCAACTAATGAAAAACTGTTTTTT
cdr3_aa: CASSQARRATNEKLFF

d_call: NA
v_call: TRBV21-1
clone_size: many
cdr3_length: 15
j_call: TRBJ1-1
cdr3_nt: TGTGCCAGCAGCAAAGAACAGGGTAATCGCACTGAAGCTTTCTTT
cdr3_aa: CASSKEQGNRTEAFF

d_call: NA
v_call: TRBV5-1
clone_size: few
cdr3_length: 17
j_call: TRBJ2-1
cdr3_nt: TGCGCCAGCAGCTTGGATAGACCGGGACGAACCTACAATGAGCAGTTCTTC
cdr3_aa: CASSLDRPGRTYNEQFF

d_call: TRBD1
v_call: TRBV5-1
clone_size: NA
cdr3_length: 15
j_call: TRBJ1-4
cdr3_nt: TGCGCCAGCAGCTTGAGTGGACAGGGGGCTGAAAAACTGTTTTTT
cdr3_aa: CASSLSGQGAEKLFF

d_call: NA
v_call: TRBV7-9
clone_size: NA
cdr3_length: 14
j_call: TRBJ2-1
cdr3_nt: TGTGCCAGCAGCTTAGAAGTCAGCTCCCAAGAGCAGTTCTTC
cdr3_aa: CASSLEVSSQEQFF

d_call: NA
v_call: TRBV18
clone_size: few
cdr3_length: 16
j_call: TRBJ2-1
cdr3_nt: TGTGCCAGCTCACCAGGGGCCCAGGCCTCCTACAATGAGCAGTTCTTC
cdr3_aa: CASSPGAQASYNEQFF

d_call: NA
v_call: TRBV18
clone_size: many
cdr3_length: 14
j_call: TRBJ1-3
cdr3_nt: TGTGCCAGCTCACCACGGGCAGACGGAAACACCATATATTTT
cdr3_aa: CASSPRADGNTIYF

d_call: TRBD2
v_call: TRBV5-1
clone_size: NA
cdr3_length: 15
j_call: TRBJ2-7
cdr3_nt: TGCGCCAGCAGCTGGGAGCGGGGGGCGACCTACGAGCAGTACTTC
cdr3_aa: CASSWERGATYEQYF

d_call: TRBD2
v_call: TRBV5-4
clone_size: few
cdr3_length: 16
j_call: TRBJ2-1
cdr3_nt: TGTGCCAGCAGCTTGACTAGCGGGATCTCCTACAATGAGCAGTTCTTC
cdr3_aa: CASSLTSGISYNEQFF

d_call: NA
v_call: TRBV19
clone_size: NA
cdr3_length: 14
j_call: TRBJ1-2
cdr3_nt: TGTGCCAGTAGTGCCACCAGTACTCTCTATGGCTACACCTTC
cdr3_aa: CASSATSTLYGYTF

d_call: NA
v_call: TRBV20-1
clone_size: few
cdr3_length: 14
j_call: TRBJ2-6
cdr3_nt: TGCAGTGCTATGGACTTTACTGGGGCCAACGTCCTGACTTTC
cdr3_aa: CSAMDFTGANVLTF

d_call: TRBD2
v_call: TRBV20-1
clone_size: NA
cdr3_length: 13
j_call: TRBJ2-5
cdr3_nt: TGCAGTGCTAGAGAGGAGGGAGGGGAGACCCAGTACTTC
cdr3_aa: CSAREEGGETQYF

d_call: NA
v_call: TRBV6-2/TRBV6-3
clone_size: few
cdr3_length: 14
j_call: TRBJ2-5
cdr3_nt: TGTGCCAGCAGTTACTCCATGACGCAAGAGACCCAGTACTTC
cdr3_aa: CASSYSMTQETQYF

d_call: NA
v_call: TRBV11-3
clone_size: NA
cdr3_length: 14
j_call: TRBJ2-5
cdr3_nt: TGTGCCAGCAGCTTAGAGGTGGATTTAGAGACCCAGTACTTC
cdr3_aa: CASSLEVDLETQYF

d_call: NA
v_call: TRBV11-3
clone_size: few
cdr3_length: 16
j_call: TRBJ1-1
cdr3_nt: TGTGCCAGCAGCCGGAGCGGGGGCAGGGAGTACACTGAAGCTTTCTTT
cdr3_aa: CASSRSGGREYTEAFF

d_call: TRBD1
v_call: TRBV12-3/TRBV12-4
clone_size: NA
cdr3_length: 13
j_call: TRBJ2-1
cdr3_nt: TGTGCCAGCAGTTGGGACAGCGACAATGAGCAGTTCTTC
cdr3_aa: CASSWDSDNEQFF

d_call: NA
v_call: TRBV19
clone_size: NA
cdr3_length: 11
j_call: TRBJ2-1
cdr3_nt: TGTGCCAGCGCGTCTTTGGTTGAGCAGTTCTTC
cdr3_aa: CASASLVEQFF

d_call: NA
v_call: TRBV29-1
clone_size: NA
cdr3_length: 14
j_call: TRBJ2-1
cdr3_nt: TGCAGCGTTCTCGGGGTCAGCTCCTACAATGAGCAGTTCTTC
cdr3_aa: CSVLGVSSYNEQFF

d_call: TRBD2
v_call: TRBV7-2
clone_size: few
cdr3_length: 14
j_call: TRBJ2-1
cdr3_nt: TGTGCCAGCAGCTTAGCGAATCTAGCGGGTGAGCAGTTCTTC
cdr3_aa: CASSLANLAGEQFF

d_call: NA
v_call: TRBV20-1
clone_size: NA
cdr3_length: 13
j_call: TRBJ1-1
cdr3_nt: TGCAGTGCTAGCGGCCAGTATTCATTTGAAGCTTTCTTT
cdr3_aa: CSASGQYSFEAFF

d_call: TRBD1
v_call: TRBV30
clone_size: NA
cdr3_length: 12
j_call: TRBJ1-2
cdr3_nt: TGTGCCTGGGCCGGACAGGGCCATGGCTACACCTTC
cdr3_aa: CAWAGQGHGYTF

d_call: TRBD1
v_call: TRBV20-1
clone_size: few
cdr3_length: 15
j_call: TRBJ2-7
cdr3_nt: TGCAGTGCTAGGCTCCTCAGACAGGGGGCTTTCGAGCAGTACTTC
cdr3_aa: CSARLLRQGAFEQYF

d_call: TRBD1
v_call: TRBV12-3/TRBV12-4
clone_size: NA
cdr3_length: 14
j_call: TRBJ2-2
cdr3_nt: TGTGCCAGCAGTTTAGCGGGACAGGGCCCCCGGCTGTTTTTT
cdr3_aa: CASSLAGQGPRLFF

d_call: NA
v_call: TRBV20-1
clone_size: NA
cdr3_length: 13
j_call: TRBJ2-1
cdr3_nt: TGCAGTGCTAGTGGGAGAACCTACAATGAGCAGTTCTTC
cdr3_aa: CSASGRTYNEQFF

d_call: NA
v_call: TRBV5-5
clone_size: NA
cdr3_length: 15
j_call: TRBJ2-4
cdr3_nt: TGTGCCAGCAGCTTGGAGGCTGGGTCAGAAAACATTCAGTACTTC
cdr3_aa: CASSLEAGSENIQYF

d_call: NA
v_call: TRBV24-1
clone_size: many
cdr3_length: 16
j_call: TRBJ2-1
cdr3_nt: TGTGCCACCAGTGATTCCCGGGCGGCCGGAATGGTCGAGCAGTTCTTC
cdr3_aa: CATSDSRAAGMVEQFF

d_call: NA
v_call: TRBV20-1
clone_size: few
cdr3_length: 14
j_call: TRBJ2-7
cdr3_nt: TGCAGTACCATAGGAACACTAAACTCCTACGAGCAGTACTTC
cdr3_aa: CSTIGTLNSYEQYF

d_call: NA
v_call: TRBV19
clone_size: NA
cdr3_length: 14
j_call: TRBJ1-2
cdr3_nt: TGTGCCAGTAGTTCGACAGGCGAGAACTATGGCTACACCTTC
cdr3_aa: CASSSTGENYGYTF

d_call: TRBD2
v_call: TRBV6-5
clone_size: NA
cdr3_length: 16
j_call: TRBJ2-5
cdr3_nt: TGTGCCAGCAGCCCAACGTCAGCGGGGGCTCAGAATACCCAGTACTTC
cdr3_aa: CASSPTSAGAQNTQYF

d_call: NA
v_call: TRBV5-1
clone_size: NA
cdr3_length: 15
j_call: TRBJ1-1
cdr3_nt: TGCGCCAGCAGCTTGGGTGGACCTTCACCCACTGAAGCTTTCTTT
cdr3_aa: CASSLGGPSPTEAFF

d_call: NA
v_call: TRBV12-3/TRBV12-4
clone_size: few
cdr3_length: 15
j_call: TRBJ2-3
cdr3_nt: TGTGCCAGCAAGATCATAAACAGTCACACAGATACGCAGTATTTT
cdr3_aa: CASKIINSHTDTQYF

d_call: NA
v_call: TRBV7-6
clone_size: few
cdr3_length: 12
j_call: TRBJ2-1
cdr3_nt: TGTGCCAGCAGCCAGCATGGGACTGAGCAGTTCTTC
cdr3_aa: CASSQHGTEQFF

d_call: NA
v_call: TRBV15
clone_size: few
cdr3_length: 14
j_call: TRBJ1-2
cdr3_nt: TGTGCCACCAGTCCCATCCCAGGGTCCCATGGCTACACCTTC
cdr3_aa: CATSPIPGSHGYTF

d_call: TRBD2
v_call: TRBV5-1
clone_size: NA
cdr3_length: 15
j_call: TRBJ2-5
cdr3_nt: TGCGCCAGCAGCTTTGGACGACTAGCGGAAGAGACCCAGTACTTC
cdr3_aa: CASSFGRLAEETQYF

d_call: NA
v_call: TRBV20-1
clone_size: NA
cdr3_length: 15
j_call: TRBJ2-7
cdr3_nt: TGCAGTGCTATCGAAGGCCTCACTGGTGGCTACGAGCAGTACTTC
cdr3_aa: CSAIEGLTGGYEQYF

d_call: NA
v_call: TRBV14
clone_size: few
cdr3_length: 14
j_call: TRBJ1-3
cdr3_nt: TGTGCCAGCAGCCAAAATCCCGGATGGAACACCATATATTTT
cdr3_aa: CASSQNPGWNTIYF

d_call: NA
v_call: TRBV3-1
clone_size: NA
cdr3_length: 14
j_call: TRBJ2-7
cdr3_nt: TGTGCCAGCAGCCAAGAGGGGACAAACTACGAGCAGTACTTC
cdr3_aa: CASSQEGTNYEQYF

d_call: NA
v_call: TRBV24-1
clone_size: few
cdr3_length: 15
j_call: TRBJ2-3
cdr3_nt: TGTGCCACCAGTCCGACTCTCGGGAGCACAGATACGCAGTATTTT
cdr3_aa: CATSPTLGSTDTQYF

d_call: TRBD1
v_call: TRBV7-2
clone_size: NA
cdr3_length: 14
j_call: TRBJ1-1
cdr3_nt: TGTGCCAGCAGCCTTTCCGGGACAGGGACGAAAGCTTTCTTT
cdr3_aa: CASSLSGTGTKAFF

d_call: TRBD1
v_call: TRBV27
clone_size: NA
cdr3_length: 15
j_call: TRBJ1-6
cdr3_nt: TGTGCCAGCAGAGAACAGACAGGGGGCTTATCACCCCTCCACTTT
cdr3_aa: CASREQTGGLSPLHF

d_call: NA
v_call: TRBV12-3/TRBV12-4
clone_size: NA
cdr3_length: 13
j_call: TRBJ1-1
cdr3_nt: TGTGCCAGCAGTCACTTATTGAACACTGAAGCTTTCTTT
cdr3_aa: CASSHLLNTEAFF

d_call: NA
v_call: TRBV27
clone_size: NA
cdr3_length: 13
j_call: TRBJ2-7
cdr3_nt: TGTGCCAGCACAGACGGTCTGAACTACGAGCAGTACTTC
cdr3_aa: CASTDGLNYEQYF

d_call: TRBD1
v_call: TRBV20-1
clone_size: NA
cdr3_length: 16
j_call: TRBJ2-3
cdr3_nt: TGCAGTGCTAGAGCTTTTGGACAGGGGGGTGTCGATACGCAGTATTTT
cdr3_aa: CSARAFGQGGVDTQYF

d_call: NA
v_call: TRBV19
clone_size: once
cdr3_length: 13
j_call: TRBJ1-2
cdr3_nt: TGTGCCAGTAGTATTCGGTCGGCACGCGGCTACACCTTC
cdr3_aa: CASSIRSARGYTF

d_call: NA
v_call: TRBV3-1
clone_size: NA
cdr3_length: 16
j_call: TRBJ2-6
cdr3_nt: TGTGCCAGCAGCCCAAGGTCCAGGGGAATGGCCAACGTCCTGACTTTC
cdr3_aa: CASSPRSRGMANVLTF

d_call: NA
v_call: TRBV6-5
clone_size: once
cdr3_length: 15
j_call: TRBJ1-1
cdr3_nt: TGTGCCAGCAGTAGAACTCGGGACCTGAACACTGAAGCTTTCTTT
cdr3_aa: CASSRTRDLNTEAFF

d_call: TRBD1
v_call: TRBV6-5
clone_size: few
cdr3_length: 16
j_call: TRBJ1-2
cdr3_nt: TGTGCCAGCAGAGATACGGGACAGGGGGCTGTATCTGGCTACACCTTC
cdr3_aa: CASRDTGQGAVSGYTF

d_call: NA
v_call: TRBV7-2
clone_size: NA
cdr3_length: 15
j_call: TRBJ1-5
cdr3_nt: TGTGCCAGCAGCTTAGGTGGGGCAAATAATCAGCCCCAGCATTTT
cdr3_aa: CASSLGGANNQPQHF

d_call: NA
v_call: TRBV20-1
clone_size: few
cdr3_length: 10
j_call: TRBJ1-1
cdr3_nt: TGCAGTGCTGCCAATAACCTGGCTTTCTTT
cdr3_aa: CSAANNLAFF

d_call: NA
v_call: TRBV7-9
clone_size: NA
cdr3_length: 14
j_call: TRBJ1-5
cdr3_nt: TGTGCCAGCAGCCTAACAGGGAGGCATCAGCCCCAGCATTTT
cdr3_aa: CASSLTGRHQPQHF